This paragraph reports one TCR beta chain. Its antigen is undetermined. V lost 8 bases to trimming and J lost 5 bases; unmatched junction nucleotides: 11. CDR1 is MNHNS and CDR2 is SASEGT in the germline V gene. The CDR3 contains 15 residues. Of the isolated RNA, all was reverse transcribed, and so the sequenced material was expressed TCRB transcripts. The repertoire was sequenced with immunoSEQ multiplex PCR; TCRdb's copy has only in-frame clones and lacks some. In the table there are some 640,000 clones, over 13% of which are singletons. The data stem from a study of beta chain features in type 1 diabetes. Study outcomes and limitations: Shortening of TCRB CDR3s, moderate but significant, appeared in all four CD4+ subsets of Type 1 diabetes patients. In comparison with healthy donors, patients had naive, central memory and Treg TCRB repertoires that appeared more similar.

The rearrangement joins TRBV6-1 to TRBJ2-2; 7 positions match TRBD2. The TCR comes from a man aged 18 to 35 with type 1 diabetes. Sequenced material: naive CD4+ T cells from blood. The CDR3 spells CASGPGRAGTGELFF. The CDR3 bases are TGTGCCAGCGGACCAGGGAGGGCGGGAACCGGGGAGCTGTTTTTT.